The 20 T cell receptor beta chains in this list originate from one sample, sequenced in a study of CD8+ T cells in alopecia areata. Sequencing used cDNA as its template, made by extracting RNA and reverse transcribing it. Data came from immunoSEQ multiplex PCR; TCRdb stores just in-frame clones and leaves some out. The table shows 100,000 to 150,000 clones, with 50% to 75% occurring only once. This sample's treatment: oral pan-JAK inhibitor, 5-10 mg twice daily. Sample: CD8+ T cells sorted from blood, taken at week 4, from a patient treated with tofacitinib. These receptors were collected from a human donor with alopecia areata.

V usage is TRBV4-3 and J usage is TRBJ2-1; 10 bases agree with TRBD1. The CDR3 consists of 16 residues. Trimming removed 3 bases from V and 3 bases from J; junction bases left unmatched: 5. In germline, CDR1 is LGHNA, CDR2 YSLEER. DNA of the CDR3: TGCGCCAGCAGCCAGACCGGGACAGGGGACTACAATGAGCAGTTCTTC. Protein sequence: CASSQTGTGDYNEQFF.

The chain has TRBV6-6 and TRBJ2-7; a possible D gene is TRBD1 (5 bases). Germline CDR1 and CDR2: MNHNY and SVGAGI (reference sequence). With 0 bases removed from V and 3 bases from J, the gap between germline ends came to 9 bases. The CDR3 has 14 amino acids. In nucleotides, the CDR3 is TGTGCCAGCAGTTACTCGCAGGGAATCTACGAGCAGTACTTC. This gives the protein CASSYSQGIYEQYF.

The genes are TRBV6-6 and TRBJ2-1; the match to TRBD1 covers 7 bases. J gave up 4 bases and V 4 bases, and 7 bases lay outside the gene matches. This CDR3 comprises 15 residues. The germline gives CDR1 MNHNY, CDR2 SVGAGI (reference sequence). CDR3 bases: TGTGCCAGCAGTTCGACAGGGCGGTCTTACAATGAGCAGTTCTTC. Its protein is CASSSTGRSYNEQFF.

This clone was observed a handful of times. The chain links TRBV14 to TRBJ2-1; perhaps TRBD1 as D (6 bases). The germline gives CDR1 SGHDN, CDR2 FVKESK. The CDR3 is 13 residues long. Between the trimmed V and J ends, which lost 4 bases and 4 bases, there was a span of 8 bases. CDR3 in amino acids: CASSRTAYNEQFF. CDR3 sequence (DNA): TGTGCCAGCAGCCGGACAGCATACAATGAGCAGTTCTTC. The whole variable domain, remainder taken from reference TRBV14 and TRBJ2-1, is EAGVTQFPSHSVIEKGQTVTLRCDPISGHDNLYWYRRVMGKEIKFLLHFVKESKQDESGMPNNRFLAERTGGTYSTLKVQPAELEDSGVYFCASSRTAYNEQFFGPGTRLTVL.

The chain uses TRBV6-5 and TRBJ2-5, with D uncertain. V was cut by 2 bases and J by 5 bases, with 6 bases left in between. CDR1 is MNHEY and CDR2 is SVGAGI in the germline V gene. CDR3 size: 12 residues. CDR3 protein: CASSYDWETQYF. CDR3 nucleotides: TGTGCCAGCAGTTACGATTGGGAGACCCAGTACTTC.

The rearrangement links TRBV30 to TRBJ2-7, with 8 positions matching TRBD1. Germline lookup yields CDR1 GTSNPN and CDR2 SVGIG (reference sequence). With 0 bases clipped from V and 4 bases from J, the junction kept 2 bases outside the gene matches. The CDR3 is 13 residues long. The CDR3 loop is CAWSVDRVYEQYF. In nucleotides, the CDR3 is TGTGCCTGGAGTGTGGACAGGGTTTACGAGCAGTACTTC. The variable domain in full, completed from reference TRBV30 and TRBJ2-7, reads SQTIHQWPATLVQPVGSPLSLECTVEGTSNPNLYWYRQAAGRGLQLLFYSVGIGQISSEVPQNLSASRPQDRQFILSSKKLLLSDSGFYLCAWSVDRVYEQYFGPGTRLTVT.

The chain joins TRBV29-1 to TRBJ1-1; the D gene is possibly TRBD1 (5 bases). The germline V and J ends were trimmed by 4 bases and 6 bases, with 18 bases remaining between them. Germline V CDR1 and CDR2: SQVTM, ANQGSEA. This CDR3 spans 14 amino acids. In DNA form, the CDR3 reads TGCAGCGTTGTTGGGGGTACGGGAATAGCTGAAGCTTTCTTT. Residues: CSVVGGTGIAEAFF.

The V and J genes are TRBV7-9 and TRBJ2-7, with 9 bases matching TRBD1. CDR1 and CDR2 from the germline V gene are SEHNR and FQNEAQ (reference sequence). CDR3 length: 15 residues. V was pared by 5 bases and J by 5 bases, with 10 bases of the junction left unmatched. Here the CDR3 DNA reads TGTGCCAGCAGCACGACAGGGGGTGACGCGGACGAGCAGTACTTC. This codes for CASSTTGGDADEQYF.

The chain uses TRBV30 and TRBJ1-1, with D perhaps TRBD1 (5 bases). The V end lost 0 bases, the J end lost 4 bases, and 9 bases lay between the germline ends. CDR1 and CDR2 from the germline V gene are GTSNPN and SVGIG (reference sequence). The CDR3 has 13 amino acids. The CDR3 sequence is CAWSVPGTTEAFF. Written as DNA, the CDR3 is TGTGCCTGGAGTGTACCAGGGACCACTGAAGCTTTCTTT.

The chain employs TRBV30 and TRBJ2-7; no reliable D call. V was shortened by 5 bases and J by 0 bases, with 11 bases between the two germline ends. Germline V gene lookup returns CDR1 GTSNPN and CDR2 SVGIG (reference sequence). The CDR3 spans 13 residues. DNA of the CDR3: TGTGCCTGGCAAATCGACAACTCCTACGAGCAGTACTTC. This translates into CAWQIDNSYEQYF.

This chain joins TRBV7-6 and TRBJ2-7; D is uncertain. The CDR3 covers 13 residues. Germline CDR1 and CDR2: SGHVS and FNYEAQ. The V gene lost 4 bases and the J gene lost 1 base, with 8 bases spanning the gap. CDR3 nucleotide sequence: TGTGCCAGCAGCTCCGGCCCGTCCTACGAGCAGTACTTC. Its translation: CASSSGPSYEQYF.

This clone appeared a single time. The J gene is TRBJ1-5, the V gene TRBV4-1, with unresolved D. Germline V gives CDR1 MGHRA, CDR2 YSYEKL. Deletions cut 0 bases from V and 3 bases from J, with 9 bases between. The CDR3 covers 15 residues. Written as DNA, the CDR3 is TGCGCCAGCAGCCAAGATCCGGGATTCAATCAGCCCCAGCATTTT. It codes for CASSQDPGFNQPQHF.

A word on this clone: Additional DNA sequences in this sample encode the identical CDR3. The chain joins TRBV30 to TRBJ1-1; no definite D call. Trimming shortened V by 0 bases and J by 11 bases, and 10 bases separated the two germline ends. Germline V CDR1 and CDR2: GTSNPN, SVGIG (reference sequence). The CDR3 extends over 11 amino acids. Here the CDR3 reads CAWSVGDEAFF. The CDR3, as DNA: TGTGCCTGGAGTGTTGGAGATGAGGCTTTCTTT.

This clone was found a few times. This chain uses TRBV29-1 with TRBJ1-1, with D tentatively TRBD1 (6 bases). CDR1 and CDR2 (germline): SQVTM, ANQGSEA. The CDR3 runs 12 residues. The V end was cut by 6 bases, the J end by 4 bases, with 12 bases between. CDR3 sequence (DNA): TGCAGCGTAACAGGGCTCGGCACTGAAGCTTTCTTT. It encodes CSVTGLGTEAFF.

The V and J genes are TRBV29-1 and TRBJ1-2; the D is unclear. The CDR3 has 8 amino acids. Trimming stripped 4 bases from V and 9 bases from J, with 3 bases between. Germline V gene sequence: CDR1 SQVTM, CDR2 ANQGSEA. CDR3 in amino acids: CSVASYTF. CDR3 DNA: TGCAGCGTTGCAAGCTACACCTTC.

This clone has just one count. DNA of the CDR3: TGTGCCAGCAGCCCCTTGGGGGTTTCCTACGAGCAGTACTTC. The encoded protein is CASSPLGVSYEQYF. The gene calls are TRBV6-5 and TRBJ2-7; possibly TRBD1 or TRBD2 for D (5 bases each). The CDR3 covers 14 residues. Trimming stripped 6 bases from V and 1 base from J, with 13 bases between. CDR1 is MNHEY, CDR2 SVGAGI, per germline.

This clone was seen a handful of times. The chain employs TRBV13 and TRBJ2-3; perhaps TRBD1 as D (5 bases). Trimming stripped 0 bases from V and 6 bases from J, with 13 bases between. The length of the CDR3 is 15 residues. Germline V lookup: CDR1 PRHDT, CDR2 FYEKMQ (reference sequence). The CDR3 DNA is TGTGCCAGCAGCTTAGGGCGGCAGGGTGGGGATACGCAGTATTTT. Its protein product is CASSLGRQGGDTQYF. The variable domain in full, completed from reference TRBV13 and TRBJ2-3, reads AAGVIQSPRHLIKEKRETATLKCYPIPRHDTVYWYQQGPGQDPQFLISFYEKMQSDKGSIPDRFSAQQFSDYHSELNMSSLELGDSALYFCASSLGRQGGDTQYFGPGTRLTVL.

This chain joins TRBV27 and TRBJ2-7; possibly TRBD1 for D (6 bases). The V gene lost 6 bases and the J gene lost 2 bases, with 23 bases spanning the gap. Germline CDR1 MNHEY, CDR2 SMNVEV (reference sequence). The CDR3 sequence is 17 residues long. The CDR3 protein is CASSLFLGQSGTYEQYF. CDR3 nucleotide sequence: TGTGCCAGCAGCCTATTCCTTGGACAGTCGGGGACCTACGAGCAGTACTTC.

This rearrangement joins TRBV7-9 to TRBJ1-1, with unresolved D. The CDR3 totals 13 residues. V gave up 2 bases and J gave up 1 base, with 5 bases separating them. CDR1 SEHNR and CDR2 FQNEAQ come from the germline V gene (reference sequence). Here the CDR3 reads CASSLSRNTEAFF. In nucleotides, the CDR3 is TGTGCCAGCAGCTTATCCCGGAACACTGAAGCTTTCTTT.

A single count supports this clone. The V gene is TRBV29-1, the J gene TRBJ1-2; D is perhaps TRBD1 (5 bases). The CDR3 covers 14 residues. In germline, CDR1 is SQVTM, CDR2 ANQGSEA. With 6 bases removed from V and 4 bases from J, the gap between germline ends came to 18 bases. The CDR3 bases are TGCAGCGTCGCGGGACCCAGTCCATTCTATGGCTACACCTTC. This translates into CSVAGPSPFYGYTF.